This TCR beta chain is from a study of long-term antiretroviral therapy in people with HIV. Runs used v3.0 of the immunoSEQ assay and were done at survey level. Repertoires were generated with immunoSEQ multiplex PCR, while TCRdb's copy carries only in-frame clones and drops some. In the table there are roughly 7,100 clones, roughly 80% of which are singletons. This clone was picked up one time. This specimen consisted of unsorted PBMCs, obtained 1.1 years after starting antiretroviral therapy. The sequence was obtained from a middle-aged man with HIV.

The CDR3 nucleotides read TGTGCCAGCAGCTTGGGGAGGGGCGCTGAAGCTTTCTTT. It codes for CASSLGRGAEAFF. The chain combines TRBV5-6 with TRBJ1-1; possibly TRBD1 for D (5 bases). Trimming stripped 0 bases from V and 6 bases from J, with 9 bases between. The germline CDR1 and CDR2 sequences are SGHDT and YYEEEE. CDR3 length: 13 amino acids. Drawing the rest from reference TRBV5-6 and TRBJ1-1, the complete variable domain is DAGVTQSPTHLIKTRGQQVTLRCSPKSGHDTVSWYQQALGQGPQFIFQYYEEEERQRGNFPDRFSGHQFPNYSSELNVNALLLGDSALYLCASSLGRGAEAFFGQGTRLTVV.